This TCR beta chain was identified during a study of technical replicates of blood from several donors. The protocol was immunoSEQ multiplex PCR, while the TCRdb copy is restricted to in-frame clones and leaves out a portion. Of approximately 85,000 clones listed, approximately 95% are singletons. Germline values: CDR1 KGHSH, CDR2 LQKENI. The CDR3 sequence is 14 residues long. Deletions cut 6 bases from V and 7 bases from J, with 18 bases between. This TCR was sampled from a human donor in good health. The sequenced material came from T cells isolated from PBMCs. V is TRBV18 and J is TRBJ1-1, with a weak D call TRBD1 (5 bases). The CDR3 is CASSTGGRPLEAFF. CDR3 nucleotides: TGTGCCAGCTCTACGGGGGGGAGACCTCTTGAAGCTTTCTTT. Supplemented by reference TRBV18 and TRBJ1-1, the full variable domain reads NAGVMQNPRHLVRRRGQEARLRCSPMKGHSHVYWYRQLPEEGLKFMVYLQKENIIDESGMPKERFSAEFPKEGPSILRIQQVVRGDSAAYFCASSTGGRPLEAFFGQGTRLTVV.